This T cell receptor beta chain was identified during a study of T cell responses to AZD1222 COVID-19 vaccine. Whole-study results and caveats: Targets within unmutated variant regions were reportedly found for nearly half of spike-specific TCRs.

Worth noting for this clone: What it binds is not known. One end of the junction varies from germline; a read error may be responsible.

Germline V gives CDR1 SNHLY, CDR2 FYNNEI. The CDR3 spans 12 residues. Some clones are missing from TCRdb's copy, which holds only in-frame ones; the method was immunoSEQ multiplex PCR. The table shows about 110,000 clones, with about 88% occurring only once. This material consisted of peripheral blood, taken on day 0 of AZD1222 vaccination. The chain joins TRBV2 to TRBJ1-1, with D possibly TRBD1 on 5 matching bases. This clonotype was obtained from an adult in good health. CDR3 sequence reads: CASLGRNAEAFF. The CDR3 bases are TGTGCCAGCCTGGGGCGGAACGCTGAAGCTTTCTTT.